This is a list of T cell receptor beta chains from one sample in a study of Ad26.COV2.S vaccination and SARS-CoV-2 variants. Sequencing used immunoSEQ multiplex PCR; TCRdb keeps in-frame clones, though not all of them. The sample contains about 420,000 clones, approximately 88% of which appear only once. Sequencing was performed on peripheral blood, taken in a trial of Ad26.COV2.S vaccine versus placebo. The receptors derive from a person between 18 and 60 years old who received the Ad26.COV2.S COVID-19 vaccine or a placebo. Both conserved end residues are part of each CDR3. A D gene is named only where the DNA matches it firmly. Size is omitted from some rows. Given values are once, few, many or a class for expanded clones.

CDR3 length | J gene | D gene | V gene | clone size | CDR3 protein | CDR3 DNA
15 | TRBJ2-5 | TRBD2 | TRBV7-6 | NA | CASSWNSGEGETQYF | TGTGCCAGCAGCTGGAATAGCGGGGAGGGGGAGACCCAGTACTTC
14 | TRBJ1-2 | NA | TRBV28 | NA | CASSFYDRRYGYTF | TGTGCCAGCAGTTTTTATGACAGAAGATATGGCTACACCTTC
12 | TRBJ2-3 | NA | TRBV5-1 | NA | CASSFLEDTQYF | TGCGCCAGCAGCTTCCTTGAGGATACGCAGTATTTT
15 | TRBJ2-7 | NA | TRBV6-4 | many | CASSYAFDGSYEQYF | TGTGCCAGCAGCTATGCTTTCGACGGCTCCTACGAGCAGTACTTC
16 | TRBJ2-1 | NA | TRBV5-1 | NA | CASSPLEGATYNEQFF | TGCGCCAGCTCCCCGTTGGAGGGGGCTACCTACAATGAGCAGTTCTTC
15 | TRBJ2-1 | TRBD1 | TRBV6-5 | few | CASSYEGQGIAEQFF | TGTGCCAGCAGTTATGAAGGACAGGGGATCGCTGAGCAGTTCTTC
15 | TRBJ2-7 | NA | TRBV7-9 | NA | CASSLVTSASYEQYF | TGTGCCAGCAGCTTAGTAACTAGTGCGTCCTACGAGCAGTACTTC
12 | TRBJ1-1 | TRBD1 | TRBV28 | NA | CASRQGLYEAFF | TGTGCCAGCAGACAGGGGCTTTACGAAGCTTTCTTT
11 | TRBJ2-3 | NA | TRBV7-9 | once | CASRMPDTQYF | TGTGCCAGCAGGATGCCAGATACGCAGTATTTT
12 | TRBJ2-1 | NA | TRBV7-9 | NA | CASSPRGTPQFF | TGTGCCAGCAGCCCAAGGGGGACTCCCCAGTTCTTC
14 | TRBJ1-5 | NA | TRBV10-3 | NA | CAISEDSSNQPQHF | TGTGCCATCAGTGAGGACAGTAGCAATCAGCCCCAGCATTTT
14 | TRBJ1-4 | NA | TRBV7-2 | NA | CASSLGRAIEKLFF | TGTGCCAGCAGCTTGGGCAGGGCGATTGAAAAACTGTTTTTT
14 | TRBJ1-1 | TRBD1 | TRBV4-3 | NA | CASSAPGQGAEAFF | TGCGCCAGCTCCGCTCCGGGACAGGGAGCTGAAGCTTTCTTT
13 | TRBJ2-5 | NA | TRBV6-5 | NA | CASSRSRGETQYF | TGTGCCAGCAGCCGATCCAGAGGAGAGACCCAGTACTTC
12 | TRBJ1-2 | TRBD1 | TRBV18 | NA | CASSLGTGNYTF | TGTGCCAGCTCACTCGGGACAGGGAACTACACCTTC
16 | TRBJ2-7 | TRBD1 | TRBV7-8 | NA | CASSLVRQGIWNEQYF | TGTGCCAGCAGCTTAGTAAGACAGGGAATATGGAACGAGCAGTACTTC
13 | TRBJ2-2 | NA | TRBV6-5 | NA | CASRFRGGGELFF | TGTGCCAGCAGATTCAGGGGGGGCGGGGAGCTGTTTTTT
15 | TRBJ1-6 | NA | TRBV2 | NA | CASSVRQSYNSPLHF | TGTGCCAGCAGTGTACGACAGTCCTATAATTCACCCCTCCACTTT
14 | TRBJ1-2 | TRBD1 | TRBV14 | NA | CASSPYRDRGGYTF | TGTGCCAGCAGCCCCTATCGAGACAGGGGCGGCTACACCTTC
15 | TRBJ1-2 | NA | TRBV28 | NA | CASSLWRGTNYGYTF | TGTGCCAGCAGTTTATGGCGGGGAACTAACTATGGCTACACCTTC
13 | TRBJ1-5 | NA | TRBV5-1 | NA | CASSLTGNQPQHF | TGCGCCAGCAGCTTAACAGGGAATCAGCCCCAGCATTTT
15 | TRBJ1-5 | NA | TRBV30 | NA | CAWSLQPGGNQLQHF | TGTGCCTGGAGTCTTCAACCGGGAGGCAATCAGCTCCAGCATTTT
16 | TRBJ2-7 | TRBD1 | TRBV4-3 | NA | CASSQLGTGGRYEQYF | TGCGCCAGCAGCCAGCTTGGGACAGGGGGGAGGTACGAGCAGTACTTC
15 | TRBJ2-5 | NA | TRBV5-1 | once | CASSLVSLFQGTQYF | TGCGCCAGCAGCTTGGTGAGCCTCTTCCAAGGGACCCAGTACTTC
17 | TRBJ1-2 | TRBD1 | TRBV7-2 | NA | CASSSPGQGVVNYGYTF | TGTGCCAGCAGCTCACCGGGACAGGGGGTAGTTAACTATGGCTACACCTTC
15 | TRBJ2-5 | TRBD1 | TRBV3-1/TRBV3-2 | NA | CASSHRDRGQETQYF | TGTGCCAGCAGCCACCGGGACAGGGGGCAAGAGACCCAGTACTTC
14 | TRBJ1-1 | NA | TRBV6-5 | NA | CASSYDRGGPEAFF | TGTGCCAGCAGTTATGACCGGGGGGGCCCTGAAGCTTTCTTT
14 | TRBJ2-4 | NA | TRBV9 | once | CASSGELAKNIQYF | TGTGCCAGCAGCGGGGAGCTAGCCAAAAACATTCAGTACTTC
14 | TRBJ1-4 | NA | TRBV5-5 | NA | CASSLRQYNEKLFF | TGTGCCAGCAGCTTGAGGCAGTATAATGAAAAACTGTTTTTT
13 | TRBJ1-2 | TRBD1 | TRBV3-1/TRBV3-2 | NA | CASSLRTGDGYTF | TGTGCCAGCAGCCTTCGGACAGGGGATGGCTACACCTTC
12 | TRBJ2-1 | NA | TRBV5-4 | NA | CASSQDMGEQFF | TGTGCCAGCTCACAGGATATGGGTGAGCAGTTCTTC
15 | TRBJ2-3 | NA | TRBV9 | NA | CASSVGAGITDTQYF | TGTGCCAGCAGCGTAGGGGCGGGGATCACAGATACGCAGTATTTT
15 | TRBJ1-1 | TRBD1 | TRBV11-2 | once | CASSPRQGAGAEAFF | TGTGCCAGCAGCCCCCGACAGGGGGCAGGGGCTGAAGCTTTCTTT
14 | TRBJ2-2 | TRBD1 | TRBV10-3 | NA | CAISFGQGAGELFF | TGTGCCATCAGTTTCGGACAGGGGGCCGGGGAGCTGTTTTTT
12 | TRBJ1-2 | TRBD1 | TRBV6-5 | once | CASSRTGTGYTF | TGTGCCAGCAGTAGGACAGGGACAGGCTACACCTTC